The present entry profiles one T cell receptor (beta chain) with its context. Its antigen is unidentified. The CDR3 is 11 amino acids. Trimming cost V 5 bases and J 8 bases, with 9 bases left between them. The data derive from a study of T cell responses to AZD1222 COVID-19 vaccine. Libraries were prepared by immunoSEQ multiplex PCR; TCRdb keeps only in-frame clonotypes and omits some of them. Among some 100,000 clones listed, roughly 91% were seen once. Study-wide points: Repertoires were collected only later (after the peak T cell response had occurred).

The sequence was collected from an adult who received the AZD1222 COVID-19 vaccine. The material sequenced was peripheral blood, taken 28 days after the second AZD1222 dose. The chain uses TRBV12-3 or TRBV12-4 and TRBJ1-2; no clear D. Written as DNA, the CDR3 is TGTGCCAGCAGTCCGGAAAGCGGCTACACCTTC. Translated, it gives CASSPESGYTF.